The 23 T cell receptor beta chains below all came from one sample that was sequenced in a study of blood T cell repertoires in COVID-19. TCRdb's copy holds only in-frame clones and misses some; the assay was immunoSEQ multiplex PCR. The sample lists a few hundred thousand clones, roughly 80% occurring once. Sequences were obtained from peripheral blood. The receptor source for this set is a man aged 60 to 75 who had recovered from COVID-19.

The chain carries TRBV16 and TRBJ2-7, with D unclear. From germline, CDR1 is KGHSY and CDR2 FQNENV. This CDR3 comprises 14 residues. V lost 0 bases and J lost 3, with 9 bases in between. In DNA, the CDR3 is TGTGCCAGCAGCCAATCCGGTCGACTCTACGAGCAGTACTTC. Encoded protein: CASSQSGRLYEQYF.

V is TRBV10-3 and J is TRBJ2-5, with 9 bases aligning to TRBD1. The CDR3 consists of 19 residues. V lost 0 bases and J lost 5; bases outside the gene matches: 16. CDR1 is ENHRY, CDR2 SYGVKD, per germline. This CDR3 reads CAISESNQGAGQGPETQYF. CDR3 DNA: TGTGCCATCAGTGAGTCCAACCAAGGGGCGGGACAGGGCCCCGAGACCCAGTACTTC.

The chain uses TRBV9 and TRBJ2-6; possible D gene TRBD2, 8 bases. Germline CDR1 is SGDLS and CDR2 is YYNGEE. The CDR3 covers 18 residues. The V end was cut by 4 bases, the J end by 3 bases, with 20 bases between. The CDR3 loop reads CASSPRGGGGFGANVLTF. The CDR3 DNA reads as TGTGCCAGCAGCCCCCGGGGGGGAGGGGGCTTTGGGGCCAACGTCCTGACTTTC.

V gene TRBV5-4 combines with J gene TRBJ2-7; 7 nucleotides match TRBD1. The CDR3 loop spans 15 amino acids. The V and J ends lost 0 bases and 6 bases, in that order; junction bases with no gene match: 9. Looked up from germline, CDR1 is SGHNT and CDR2 is YYREEE (reference sequence). In nucleotides, the CDR3 is TGTGCCAGCAGCTTGGAGGGCCCCAGGGGGAGCGAGCAGTACTTC. Its translation is CASSLEGPRGSEQYF.

The gene calls are TRBV7-2 and TRBJ2-1, with 14 bases that match TRBD2. V lost 5 bases to trimming and J lost 6 bases; unmatched junction nucleotides: 3. In germline, CDR1 is SGHTA, CDR2 FQGNSA. The length of the CDR3 is 15 residues. CDR3 sequence: CASSPGLAGGNEQFF. CDR3 DNA sequence: TGTGCCAGCAGCCCAGGACTAGCGGGGGGCAATGAGCAGTTCTTC.

The chain recombines TRBV7-9 with TRBJ1-1, with D possibly matching TRBD1 (6 bases). CDR3 length equals 15 residues. Per the germline V gene, CDR1 is SEHNR and CDR2 is FQNEAQ (reference sequence). V lost 5 bases and J lost 1, with 14 bases in between. In DNA form, the CDR3 reads TGTGCCAGCAGCCATCCCTCGACAGGGAACACTGAAGCTTTCTTT. It encodes CASSHPSTGNTEAFF.

The V call is TRBV7-4, the J call TRBJ2-2; a weak D match, TRBD1 (5 bases). The V gene's germline CDR1 is SGHVT and CDR2 SQSDAQ. The CDR3 runs to 17 residues. Trimming removed 7 bases at V and 2 bases at J, with 20 bases between. CDR3 in amino acids: CASNRQPLRNNTGELFF. The CDR3 DNA sequence: TGTGCCAGCAATAGACAGCCCCTTCGAAATAACACCGGGGAGCTGTTTTTT. The variable domain in full, completed from reference TRBV7-4 and TRBJ2-2, reads GAGVSQSPRYKVAKRGRDVALRCDSISGHVTLYWYRQTLGQGSEVLTYSQSDAQRDKSGRPSGRFSAERPERSVSTLKIQRTEQGDSAVYLCASNRQPLRNNTGELFFGEGSRLTVL.

The sample holds one count of this clone. The chain carries TRBV28 and TRBJ2-7, with 9 positions matching TRBD1. Germline values: CDR1 MDHEN, CDR2 SYDVKM. V was clipped by 6 bases and J by 0 bases; unmatched bases: 6. The CDR3 has 15 amino acids. CDR3 protein: CASRGSGQGSYEQYF. For the CDR3, the DNA is TGTGCCAGCAGGGGGTCGGGACAGGGCTCCTACGAGCAGTACTTC.

The V call is TRBV11-3, the J call TRBJ2-3; tentative D call: TRBD1 (6 bases). The germline V and J ends were trimmed by 5 bases and 2 bases, with 14 bases remaining between them. From germline, CDR1 is SGHNT and CDR2 YENEEA. This CDR3 is built from 15 residues. CDR3 amino acids: CASSRYGTPTDTQYF. CDR3 nucleotides: TGTGCCAGCAGCAGATACGGGACACCCACAGATACGCAGTATTTT.

This clone has just a few counts. V usage is TRBV30 and J usage is TRBJ1-1, with 8 bases matching TRBD1. Losses at the gene ends were 5 bases for V and 1 base for J; bases not matched to a gene: 0. Germline values: CDR1 GTSNPN, CDR2 SVGIG (reference sequence). The CDR3 runs to 12 residues. In DNA, the CDR3 is TGTGCCTGGGGACAGGGGAACACTGAAGCTTTCTTT. It translates to CAWGQGNTEAFF.

The chain uses TRBV5-1 and TRBJ1-4; D perhaps matches TRBD1 (6 bases). Germline V gives CDR1 SGHRS, CDR2 YFSETQ. The CDR3 is 14 amino acids. V lost 5 bases and J 8 bases, leaving 16 bases between the germline ends. CDR3 protein: CASRGSGVEEKLFF. The CDR3 coding sequence is TGCGCCAGCAGGGGCTCAGGGGTTGAGGAAAAACTGTTTTTT.

This chain links TRBV7-9 with TRBJ1-2, with 9 bases identical to TRBD1. The germline gives CDR1 SEHNR, CDR2 FQNEAQ (reference sequence). This CDR3 comprises 14 residues. Unmatched junction bases numbered 8, after V lost 4 bases and J lost 8 bases. CDR3 sequence: CASSYQQGAAGYTF. In DNA form, the CDR3 reads TGTGCCAGCAGCTACCAACAGGGGGCGGCGGGCTACACCTTC.

The genes are TRBV24-1 and TRBJ2-1; D is unresolved. The germline CDR1 and CDR2 sequences are KGHDR and SFDVKD. This CDR3 region has 14 residues. V shed 4 bases and J shed 10 bases, with 16 bases lying between them. DNA for the CDR3: TGTGCCACCAGTGACCCACACTGGGCCCTAGAGCAGTTCTTC. It specifies CATSDPHWALEQFF.

In nucleotides, the CDR3 is TGTGCCAGCTCACCGGAGAGGGCTGGGGTAGCCAAAAACATTCAGTACTTC. Its protein product is CASSPERAGVAKNIQYF. V gene TRBV18 combines with J gene TRBJ2-4; maybe TRBD2 (5 bases). The CDR3 runs to 17 residues. The germline CDR1 and CDR2 sequences are KGHSH and LQKENI. The V gene lost 3 bases and the J gene lost 0 bases, with 15 bases spanning the gap.

This clone was seen once. This chain uses TRBV9 with TRBJ2-1; 7 nucleotides agree with TRBD2. The CDR3 spans 15 residues. CDR1 is SGDLS, CDR2 YYNGEE, per germline. V was pared by 0 bases and J by 4 bases, with 4 bases of the junction left unmatched. The CDR3 sequence: CASSVAAGGYNEQFF. The CDR3 nucleotides read TGTGCCAGCAGCGTAGCCGCCGGGGGGTACAATGAGCAGTTCTTC. Supplemented by reference TRBV9 and TRBJ2-1, the full variable domain reads DSGVTQTPKHLITATGQRVTLRCSPRSGDLSVYWYQQSLDQGLQFLIQYYNGEERAKGNILERFSAQQFPDLHSELNLSSLELGDSALYFCASSVAAGGYNEQFFGPGTRLTVL.

The V call is TRBV12-3 or TRBV12-4, the J call TRBJ2-2, with unresolved D. Trimming left V 5 bases short and J 6 bases short, with 4 bases between. The CDR3 is 11 amino acids. CDR3 sequence: CASSRAGELFF. CDR3 sequence (DNA): TGTGCCAGCAGTCGAGCCGGGGAGCTGTTTTTT.

This clone was observed once. This chain uses TRBV6-5 with TRBJ1-5; D is possibly TRBD1 (6 bases). Trimming removed 6 bases at V and 3 bases at J, with 12 bases between. This CDR3 has 14 residues. The germline V gene encodes CDR1 MNHEY and CDR2 SVGAGI. The CDR3 DNA reads TGTGCCAGCAGAGCAGGGGAAGCCAATCAGCCCCAGCATTTT. Translating gives CASRAGEANQPQHF.

The V and J genes are TRBV5-4 and TRBJ2-7; the match to TRBD2 covers 7 bases. The CDR3 has 15 amino acids. The germline V gene encodes CDR1 SGHNT and CDR2 YYREEE (reference sequence). The ends lost 0 bases at V and 7 bases at J; junction bases unmatched: 10. The CDR3 DNA reads TGTGCCAGCAGCTTGGGAGCGACTAGCTCCGGGGAGCAGTACTTC. It encodes CASSLGATSSGEQYF.

The V and J genes are TRBV24-1 and TRBJ2-2; 10 nucleotides align to TRBD1. The CDR3 covers 16 residues. Germline V lookup: CDR1 KGHDR, CDR2 SFDVKD. Trimming at V came to 4 bases and at J to 7 bases, leaving 8 bases not matched to a gene. CDR3 bases: TGTGCCACCAGTGACCCGACAGGGGGCGTGTACGGGGAGCTGTTTTTT. Translating gives CATSDPTGGVYGELFF.

This chain connects TRBV30 to TRBJ1-1; a weak D match, TRBD1 (6 bases). This CDR3 is 14 amino acids long. Looked up from germline, CDR1 is GTSNPN and CDR2 is SVGIG (reference sequence). V was trimmed by 3 bases and J by 1 base, leaving 12 bases between them. CDR3 sequence (DNA): TGTGCCTGGAGACACTTGGGACAGAACACTGAAGCTTTCTTT. Amino acids: CAWRHLGQNTEAFF.

The DNA for the CDR3 is TGCGCCAGCAGCCAATTGGGGCCAAGCCGCTCAGGGGGGCAGTACTTC. Protein sequence: CASSQLGPSRSGGQYF. The V call is TRBV4-1, the J call TRBJ2-7; 7 nucleotides agree with TRBD1. The germline CDR1 and CDR2 sequences are MGHRA and YSYEKL. V was clipped by 2 bases and J by 9 bases; unmatched bases: 16. The CDR3 runs to 16 residues.

The chain uses TRBV3-1 (or the pseudogene TRBV3-2) and TRBJ2-7, with TRBD1 matching over 8 bases. Per germline, CDR1 LGHDT and CDR2 YNNKEL (reference sequence). The CDR3 contains 16 residues. Losses at the gene ends were 4 bases for V and 5 bases for J; bases not matched to a gene: 13. CDR3: CASSPHPPGTGNEQYF. The CDR3 DNA sequence: TGTGCCAGCAGCCCGCACCCGCCCGGGACAGGTAACGAGCAGTACTTC.

This rearrangement joins TRBV7-8 to TRBJ2-1, with 9 nucleotides matching TRBD2. V lost 1 base, J lost 9 bases, and 10 bases stayed unmatched. The CDR3 sequence is 16 residues long. In germline, CDR1 is SGHVS, CDR2 FQNEAQ. CDR3 in DNA: TGTGCCAGCAGCTTAGGGCCCGGCGGGAGGGCAAGTGAGCAGTTCTTC. It yields the protein CASSLGPGGRASEQFF.